What follows are 5 T cell receptor beta chains derived from one specimen sequenced in a study of PD-1 blockade in mismatch repair-deficient tumors. The data were produced by immunoSEQ multiplex PCR, yet TCRdb's version contains in-frame clones alone and is incomplete. The sample lists fewer than 100,000 clones; 81% were seen once. Sequencing used peripheral blood, obtained 12 weeks after starting pembrolizumab. These receptors were obtained from an adult with mismatch repair-deficient cancer.

The rearrangement uses TRBV5-4 and TRBJ2-3, with a weak D call TRBD2 (6 bases). The CDR3 length is 15 residues. With 4 bases removed from V and 0 bases from J, the gap between germline ends came to 12 bases. Germline values: CDR1 SGHNT, CDR2 YYREEE (reference sequence). CDR3 residues: CASSRGGDSTDTQYF. The CDR3 DNA sequence: TGTGCCAGCAGCCGTGGAGGGGATAGCACAGATACGCAGTATTTT.

The chain combines TRBV2 with TRBJ1-2, with a tentative D call TRBD1 (5 bases). CDR1 is SNHLY and CDR2 is FYNNEI in the germline V gene. The V end was cut by 3 bases, the J end by 4 bases, with 15 bases between. This CDR3 spans 15 amino acids. CDR3 loop: CASSERGPDSYGYTF. The CDR3, as DNA: TGTGCCAGCAGTGAGCGGGGCCCTGACTCCTATGGCTACACCTTC.

This clone was observed once. The V call is TRBV2, the J call TRBJ2-2, with 7 bases fitting TRBD1. This CDR3 has 13 amino acids. V was clipped by 5 bases and J by 6 bases; unmatched bases: 3. Looked up from germline, CDR1 is SNHLY and CDR2 is FYNNEI. CDR3 amino acids: CASSYTGAGELFF. The CDR3 DNA reads TGTGCCAGCAGTTACACAGGGGCCGGGGAGCTGTTTTTT.

The chain uses TRBV6-5 and TRBJ2-2; no definite D call. CDR1 and CDR2 from the germline V gene are MNHEY and SVGAGI. The CDR3 covers 12 residues. V lost 6 bases and J lost 5, with 7 bases in between. The CDR3 DNA reads TGTGCCAGCAGGCGAACGACCGGGGAGCTGTTTTTT. Amino acid sequence: CASRRTTGELFF.

V and J are TRBV28 and TRBJ2-7; D perhaps matches TRBD1 (5 bases). The CDR3 spans 14 residues. V gave up 6 bases and J gave up 7 bases, with 19 bases separating them. Per germline, CDR1 MDHEN and CDR2 SYDVKM. The CDR3 loop reads CASSPVGVKWEQYF. The DNA for the CDR3 is TGTGCCAGCAGCCCCGTAGGGGTTAAGTGGGAGCAGTACTTC.